The 30 T cell receptor beta chains below were found in one sample sequenced in a study of cytomegalovirus exposure and HLA in healthy donors. PCR was performed using 60 Vbeta and 13 Jbeta primers. The repertoire was sequenced with immunoSEQ multiplex PCR; TCRdb's copy has only in-frame clones and lacks some. The listing contains around 75,000 clones. Sequencing was carried out using PBMCs. The receptors originated from a boy younger than 18 in good health and CMV-seronegative.

This chain joins TRBV5-1 and TRBJ2-7; 10 bases agree with TRBD2. The germline V gene has CDR1 SGHRS and CDR2 YFSETQ. This CDR3 contains 14 residues. The trim removed 2 bases at V and 4 bases at J, leaving 3 bases unmatched. The CDR3 nucleotides are TGCGCCAGCAGCTTAAAGCGGGAGGGGTACGAGCAGTACTTC. Translated: CASSLKREGYEQYF.

The chain has TRBV5-8 and TRBJ2-2; TRBD2 is a possible D gene (6 bases). From germline, CDR1 is SGHTS and CDR2 YDEGEE. The CDR3 is made up of 15 amino acids. Trimming removed 0 bases from V and 4 bases from J, with 10 bases in between. The CDR3 sequence: CASSLVDYPTGELFF. Here the CDR3 DNA reads TGTGCCAGCAGCTTGGTGGACTATCCCACCGGGGAGCTGTTTTTT.

The rearrangement joins TRBV6-4 to TRBJ2-1, with 13 bases that match TRBD2. CDR1 is MRHNA and CDR2 is SNTAGT in the germline V gene. The trim removed 2 bases at V and 7 bases at J, leaving 2 bases unmatched. This CDR3 region has 15 residues. As DNA, the CDR3 is TGTGCCAGCAGTGACACACTAGCGGGAGGGAATGAGCAGTTCTTC. Translation gives CASSDTLAGGNEQFF.

CDR3 sequence: CASSPGSLGVDTGELFF. The CDR3, as DNA: TGTGCCAGCAGCCCCGGGAGTCTGGGGGTCGACACCGGGGAGCTGTTTTTT. The chain employs TRBV5-4 and TRBJ2-2, with TRBD2 as a possible D gene (6 bases). Looked up from germline, CDR1 is SGHNT and CDR2 is YYREEE (reference sequence). The CDR3 is 17 amino acids. Trimming shortened V by 4 bases and J by 3 bases, and 19 bases separated the two germline ends.

The chain combines TRBV10-3 with TRBJ2-1, with a tentative D call TRBD1 (5 bases). With 10 bases removed from V and 5 bases from J, the gap between germline ends came to 18 bases. From germline, CDR1 is ENHRY and CDR2 SYGVKD. The length of the CDR3 is 14 residues. The CDR3 protein is CATLEGKGDNEQFF. In DNA, the CDR3 is TGTGCCACCCTCGAAGGGAAAGGGGACAATGAGCAGTTCTTC.

The J gene is TRBJ2-3, the V gene TRBV29-1; 7 bases line up with TRBD2. V gave up 4 bases and J gave up 5 bases; unmatched junction bases: 12. CDR1 and CDR2 (germline): SQVTM, ANQGSEA. CDR3 length: 15 residues. In DNA form, the CDR3 reads TGCAGCGTTGCCAGGAGGGAGGGCGGTATAGATACGCAGTATTTT. Its protein product is CSVARREGGIDTQYF.

The rearrangement links TRBV4-2 to TRBJ1-2; no clear D gene. Germline V CDR1 and CDR2: LGHNA, YNFKEQ. V dropped 0 bases and J dropped 2 bases, with 16 bases sitting between them. CDR3 length: 17 amino acids. In DNA form, the CDR3 reads TGTGCCAGCAGCCAAGATCTAGCAACGGACCAGAACTATGGCTACACCTTC. This codes for CASSQDLATDQNYGYTF.

The chain links TRBV19 to TRBJ2-4; tentatively, D is TRBD2 (5 bases). Trimming removed 7 bases from V and 2 bases from J, with 15 bases in between. The CDR3 consists of 15 residues. Germline CDR1 LNHDA, CDR2 SQIVND (reference sequence). Here the CDR3 reads CASIGVSDSKNIQYF. As DNA, the CDR3 is TGTGCCAGTATTGGGGTTTCGGACTCCAAAAACATTCAGTACTTC.

The genes are TRBV5-4 and TRBJ1-1, with TRBD1 as a possible D gene (5 bases). Germline CDR1 and CDR2: SGHNT and YYREEE (reference sequence). V lost 0 bases, J lost 4 bases, and 13 bases lay in between. This CDR3 region has 15 residues. CDR3 loop: CASSLAGGVLTEAFF. In DNA, the CDR3 is TGTGCCAGCAGCTTGGCCGGAGGGGTGCTCACTGAAGCTTTCTTT.

This chain connects TRBV7-9 to TRBJ2-1, with D tentatively TRBD2 (5 bases). Germline lookup yields CDR1 SEHNR and CDR2 FQNEAQ (reference sequence). V dropped 5 bases and J dropped 0 bases, with 14 bases sitting between them. The CDR3 is 16 residues long. CDR3 protein: CASSPKSRGSYNEQFF. The CDR3 coding sequence is TGTGCCAGCAGCCCTAAATCACGGGGCTCCTACAATGAGCAGTTCTTC.

The chain carries TRBV9 and TRBJ2-7; 12 bases agree with TRBD2. Losses at the gene ends were 4 bases for V and 2 bases for J; bases not matched to a gene: 4. This CDR3 contains 15 residues. In germline, CDR1 is SGDLS, CDR2 YYNGEE. Written as DNA, the CDR3 is TGTGCCAGCAGCCCTCGACTAGCGGGAGCCTACGAGCAGTACTTC. Translation: CASSPRLAGAYEQYF.

The chain carries TRBV30 and TRBJ2-1, with TRBD1 identical over 8 bases. Germline V CDR1 and CDR2: GTSNPN, SVGIG (reference sequence). The CDR3 has 14 amino acids. The V gene end was trimmed by 0 bases and the J gene end by 6 bases; junction bases not matched to a gene: 4. In DNA, the CDR3 is TGTGCCTGGAGTGTTGGACAGGGAAGCAATGAGCAGTTCTTC. Translating it yields CAWSVGQGSNEQFF.

The chain employs TRBV18 and TRBJ1-1, with D tentatively TRBD1 (5 bases). The CDR3 runs 14 residues. Between the trimmed V and J ends, which lost 6 bases and 1 base, there was a span of 12 bases. Germline CDR1 and CDR2: KGHSH and LQKENI. CDR3 protein: CASSPDRSNTEAFF. The DNA for the CDR3 is TGTGCCAGCTCCCCAGACAGATCGAACACTGAAGCTTTCTTT.

The chain carries TRBV4-2 and TRBJ1-4, with D possibly TRBD1 on 5 matching bases. Trimming stripped 1 base from V and 7 bases from J, with 13 bases between. The CDR3 runs 15 residues. Per germline, CDR1 LGHNA and CDR2 YNFKEQ. As DNA, the CDR3 is TGTGCCAGCAGCCAAGGGACAAGTAGAGGTGAAAAACTGTTTTTT. Residues: CASSQGTSRGEKLFF.

The chain couples TRBV6-5 to TRBJ1-1; 7 nucleotides agree with TRBD1. Germline V gives CDR1 MNHEY, CDR2 SVGAGI. The CDR3 extends over 14 amino acids. Germline trimming cut 5 bases from V and 8 bases from J; bases unmatched to any gene: 11. CDR3 sequence reads: CASSANRGKAEAFF. The CDR3, as DNA: TGTGCCAGCAGTGCGAACAGGGGTAAGGCCGAAGCTTTCTTT.

The rearrangement uses TRBV2 and TRBJ1-6, with D unresolved. This CDR3 is built from 16 residues. The germline V gene encodes CDR1 SNHLY and CDR2 FYNNEI. The V gene lost 1 base and the J gene lost 0 bases, with 7 bases spanning the gap. The CDR3 sequence: CASSEGASSYNSPLHF. CDR3 DNA sequence: TGTGCCAGCAGTGAAGGGGCAAGCTCCTATAATTCACCCCTCCACTTT.

This CDR3 is CASSPDLAGGYEQYF. The CDR3 DNA sequence: TGTGCCAGTAGTCCCGACCTAGCGGGGGGGTACGAGCAGTACTTC. This sequence joins TRBV19 and TRBJ2-7; TRBD2 matches at 12 bases. CDR3 length: 15 amino acids. Looked up from germline, CDR1 is LNHDA and CDR2 is SQIVND (reference sequence). Germline trimming cut 5 bases from V and 4 bases from J; bases unmatched to any gene: 6.

The chain uses TRBV18 and TRBJ1-2; the D is unclear. CDR1 is KGHSH, CDR2 LQKENI, per germline. The CDR3 is 12 amino acids. V lost 6 bases and J 4 bases, leaving 9 bases between the germline ends. CDR3 in DNA: TGTGCCAGCTCCGGAAACAGCTATGGCTACACCTTC. Its protein product is CASSGNSYGYTF. Combining the CDR3 with reference TRBV18 and TRBJ1-2 gives the whole variable domain NAGVMQNPRHLVRRRGQEARLRCSPMKGHSHVYWYRQLPEEGLKFMVYLQKENIIDESGMPKERFSAEFPKEGPSILRIQQVVRGDSAAYFCASSGNSYGYTFGSGTRLTVV.

In nucleotides, the CDR3 is TGTGCCAGTAGTACCCCTAGAACCAACACTGAAGCTTTCTTT. Its protein product is CASSTPRTNTEAFF. The rearrangement uses TRBV19 and TRBJ1-1; no reliable D call. With 4 bases removed from V and 2 bases from J, the gap between germline ends came to 11 bases. CDR3 size: 14 residues. The V gene's germline CDR1 is LNHDA and CDR2 SQIVND (reference sequence).

The gene calls are TRBV5-1 and TRBJ1-1; D unresolved. The V gene lost 2 bases and the J gene lost 2 bases, with 10 bases spanning the gap. This CDR3 contains 14 residues. CDR1 is SGHRS and CDR2 is YFSETQ in the germline V gene. The CDR3 region is CASSLSRLNTEAFF. For the CDR3, the DNA is TGCGCCAGCAGCTTATCCAGATTAAACACTGAAGCTTTCTTT.

This chain uses TRBV19 with TRBJ1-1; D is unresolved. V was trimmed by 1 base and J by 1 base, leaving 16 bases between them. Germline values: CDR1 LNHDA, CDR2 SQIVND (reference sequence). CDR3 length equals 17 residues. DNA for the CDR3: TGTGCCAGTAGTATAGCTGCATTTCGAACGAGGAACACTGAAGCTTTCTTT. Translation gives CASSIAAFRTRNTEAFF.

This rearrangement joins TRBV7-8 to TRBJ2-1, with D perhaps TRBD2 (6 bases). V was trimmed by 1 base and J by 10 bases, leaving 20 bases between them. Germline loops: CDR1 SGHVS, CDR2 FQNEAQ. The CDR3 length is 16 residues. This CDR3 is CASSLEVGIAVAEQFF. In DNA form, the CDR3 reads TGTGCCAGCAGCTTAGAAGTGGGGATAGCGGTTGCGGAGCAGTTCTTC.

The chain carries TRBV5-1 and TRBJ1-2; the match to TRBD1 covers 9 bases. Germline CDR1 is SGHRS and CDR2 is YFSETQ. The J segment lost 8 bases and the V segment lost 6 bases, leaving 17 bases of the junction unmatched. The CDR3 has 16 amino acids. The CDR3 reads CASNLEYSGQGSGYTF. The CDR3 nucleotides read TGCGCCAGCAACCTCGAGTACTCGGGACAGGGTAGCGGCTACACCTTC.

The chain joins TRBV5-6 to TRBJ2-5; 7 nucleotides align to TRBD1. The closer fit of TRBJ2-7 to the DNA end suggests the J call may be wrong. CDR1 is SGHDT, CDR2 YYEEEE, per germline. The CDR3 consists of 13 residues. Written as DNA, the CDR3 is TGTGCCAGCAGCTTGAGTCAGGGGGTCGAGCAGTACTTC. Its translation: CASSLSQGVEQYF.

The rearrangement joins TRBV7-9 to TRBJ1-2; perhaps TRBD1 as D (6 bases). CDR1 is SEHNR and CDR2 is FQNEAQ in the germline V gene (reference sequence). CDR3 length: 14 residues. Between the trimmed V and J ends, which lost 5 bases and 6 bases, there was a span of 16 bases. CDR3 in amino acids: CASSGEQGVDGYTF. The CDR3, as DNA: TGTGCCAGCAGCGGTGAACAGGGAGTCGATGGCTACACCTTC. The variable domain in full, completed from reference TRBV7-9 and TRBJ1-2, reads DTGVSQNPRHKITKRGQNVTFRCDPISEHNRLYWYRQTLGQGPEFLTYFQNEAQLEKSRLLSDRFSAERPKGSFSTLEIQRTEQGDSAMYLCASSGEQGVDGYTFGSGTRLTVV.

The gene calls are TRBV10-3 and TRBJ2-7, with 11 bases that match TRBD2. Germline assignment: CDR1 ENHRY and CDR2 SYGVKD. CDR3 size: 16 residues. With 2 bases clipped from V and 6 bases from J, the junction kept 9 bases outside the gene matches. The CDR3 bases are TGTGCCATCAGTGAGGGGTCTCTGCTAGCGGGAGGCGAGCAGTACTTC. This gives the protein CAISEGSLLAGGEQYF.

The chain links TRBV15 to TRBJ1-1; the D is unclear. Germline CDR1 LNHNV, CDR2 YYDKDF (reference sequence). The CDR3 has 14 residues. V was shortened by 5 bases and J by 5 bases, with 15 bases between the two germline ends. The CDR3 bases are TGTGCCACCAGCGGTTTCGGGGAGGGTACTGAAGCTTTCTTT. Its protein product is CATSGFGEGTEAFF.

The chain links TRBV13 to TRBJ1-1; D is unresolved. Germline CDR1 PRHDT, CDR2 FYEKMQ (reference sequence). V was shortened by 2 bases and J by 2 bases, with 9 bases between the two germline ends. This CDR3 region has 14 residues. The CDR3 nucleotides are TGTGCCAGCAGCTTAAATCTCAGAAACACTGAAGCTTTCTTT. This codes for CASSLNLRNTEAFF.

CDR3 nucleotides: TGTGCCAGCAGTGAACGGGACAGCTCCTACGAGCAGTACTTC. Translated, it gives CASSERDSSYEQYF. The chain has TRBV2 and TRBJ2-7, with 7 positions matching TRBD1. Germline trimming cut 2 bases from V and 0 bases from J; bases unmatched to any gene: 1. Germline assignment: CDR1 SNHLY and CDR2 FYNNEI. The CDR3 length is 14 residues.

The CDR3 DNA reads as TGTGCCAGCAGCCCACAGGGGGACAATGAGCAGTTCTTC. Translated, it gives CASSPQGDNEQFF. The V and J genes are TRBV5-4 and TRBJ2-1, with 8 bases aligning to TRBD1. CDR3 length: 13 amino acids. J was trimmed by 5 bases and V by 4 bases; bases with no gene match: 2. Germline V lookup: CDR1 SGHNT, CDR2 YYREEE (reference sequence).